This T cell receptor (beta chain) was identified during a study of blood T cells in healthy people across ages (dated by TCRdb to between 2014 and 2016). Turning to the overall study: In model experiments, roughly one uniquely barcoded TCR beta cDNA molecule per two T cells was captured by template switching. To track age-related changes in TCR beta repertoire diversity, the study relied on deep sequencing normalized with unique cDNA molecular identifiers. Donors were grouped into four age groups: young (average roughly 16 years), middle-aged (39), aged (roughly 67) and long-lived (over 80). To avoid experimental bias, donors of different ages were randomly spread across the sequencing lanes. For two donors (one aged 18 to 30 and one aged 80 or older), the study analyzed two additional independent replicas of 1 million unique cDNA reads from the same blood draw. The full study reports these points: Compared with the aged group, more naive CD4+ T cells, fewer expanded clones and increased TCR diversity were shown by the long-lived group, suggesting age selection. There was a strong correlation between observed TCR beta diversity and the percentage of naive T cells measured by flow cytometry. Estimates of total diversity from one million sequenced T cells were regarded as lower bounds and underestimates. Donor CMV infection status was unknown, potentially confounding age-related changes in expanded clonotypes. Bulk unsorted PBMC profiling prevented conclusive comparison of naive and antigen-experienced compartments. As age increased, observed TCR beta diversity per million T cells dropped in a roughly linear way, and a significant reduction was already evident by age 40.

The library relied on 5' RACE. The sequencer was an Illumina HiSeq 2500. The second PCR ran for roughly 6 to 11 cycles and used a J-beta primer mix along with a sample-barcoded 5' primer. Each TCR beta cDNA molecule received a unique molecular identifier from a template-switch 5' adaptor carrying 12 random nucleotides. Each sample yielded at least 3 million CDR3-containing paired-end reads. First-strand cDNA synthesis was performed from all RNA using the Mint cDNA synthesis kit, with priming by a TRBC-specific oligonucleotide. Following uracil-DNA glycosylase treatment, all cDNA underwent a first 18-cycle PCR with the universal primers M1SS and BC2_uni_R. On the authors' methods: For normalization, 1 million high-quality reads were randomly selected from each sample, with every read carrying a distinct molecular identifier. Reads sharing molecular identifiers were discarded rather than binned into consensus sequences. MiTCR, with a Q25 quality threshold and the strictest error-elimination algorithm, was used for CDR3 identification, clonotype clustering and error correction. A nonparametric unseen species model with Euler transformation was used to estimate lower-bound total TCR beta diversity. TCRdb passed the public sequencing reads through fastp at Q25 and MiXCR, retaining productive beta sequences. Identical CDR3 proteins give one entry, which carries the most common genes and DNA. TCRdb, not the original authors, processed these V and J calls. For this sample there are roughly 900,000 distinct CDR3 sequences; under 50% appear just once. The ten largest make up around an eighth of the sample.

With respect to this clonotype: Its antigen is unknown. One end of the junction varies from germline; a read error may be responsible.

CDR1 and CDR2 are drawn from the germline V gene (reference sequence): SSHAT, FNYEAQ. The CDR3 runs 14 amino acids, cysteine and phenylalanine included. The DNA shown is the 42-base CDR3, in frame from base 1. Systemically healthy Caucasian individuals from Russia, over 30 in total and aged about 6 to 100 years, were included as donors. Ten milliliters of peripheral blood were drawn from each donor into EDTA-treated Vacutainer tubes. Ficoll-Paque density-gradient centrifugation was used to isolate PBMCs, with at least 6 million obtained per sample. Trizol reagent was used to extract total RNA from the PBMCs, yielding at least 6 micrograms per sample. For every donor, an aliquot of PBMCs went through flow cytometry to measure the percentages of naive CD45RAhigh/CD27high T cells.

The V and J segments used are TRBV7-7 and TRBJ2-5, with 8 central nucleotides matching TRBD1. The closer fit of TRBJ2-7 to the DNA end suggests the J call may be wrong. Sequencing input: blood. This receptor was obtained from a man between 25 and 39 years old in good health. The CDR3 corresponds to CASSAGQGHHEQYF. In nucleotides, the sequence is TGTGCTAGCAGCGCAGGACAGGGCCACCACGAGCAGTACTTC.